This T cell receptor (beta chain) came from a study of response to subunit inactivated influenza vaccine. Using its own MiXCR run on the RT-PCR reads, TCRdb lists one record per CDR3 protein. The sample lists some 500,000 distinct CDR3 sequences, 25% occurring once. This receptor was identified in a man aged 50-60 years who received an inactivated influenza vaccine. Sequenced here: CD4+ T cells sorted from PBMCs, sampled 4 to 6 days after vaccination.

CDR3 protein: CAARDSMARETQYF. As DNA, the CDR3 is TGTGCTGCCCGGGACTCCATGGCGCGGGAGACCCAGTACTTC. V and J are TRBV6-1 and TRBJ2-5; tentative D call: TRBD2 (6 bases). Germline V gene data show CDR1 as MNHNS and CDR2 as SASEGT. The CDR3 totals 14 residues.